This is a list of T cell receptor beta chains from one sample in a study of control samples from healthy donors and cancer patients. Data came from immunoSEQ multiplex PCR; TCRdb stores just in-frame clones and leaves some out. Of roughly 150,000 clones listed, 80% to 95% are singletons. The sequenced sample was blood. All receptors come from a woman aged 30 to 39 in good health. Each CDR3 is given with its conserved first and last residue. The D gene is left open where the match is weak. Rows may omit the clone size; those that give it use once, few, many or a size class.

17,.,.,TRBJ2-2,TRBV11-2,CASSLGTGRTNTGELFF,TGTGCCAGCAGCTTAGGAACGGGCAGAACGAACACCGGGGAGCTGTTTTTT
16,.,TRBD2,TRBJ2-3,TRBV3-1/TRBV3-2,CASSRSDSGGTDTQYF,TGTGCCAGCAGCCGAAGTGATAGCGGGGGTACAGATACGCAGTATTTT
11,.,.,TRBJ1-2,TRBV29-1,CSGGENYGYTF,TGCAGCGGAGGGGAGAACTATGGCTACACCTTC
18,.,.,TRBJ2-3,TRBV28,CASVGMGGGNPRPDTQYF,TGTGCCAGCGTCGGTATGGGGGGCGGGAATCCCCGCCCAGATACGCAGTATTTT
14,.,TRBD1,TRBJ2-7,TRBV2,CASSGQGYSYEQYF,TGTGCCAGCAGTGGACAGGGATACAGCTACGAGCAGTACTTC
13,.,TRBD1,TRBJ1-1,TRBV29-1,CSAGQELNTEAFF,TGCAGCGCAGGACAGGAGCTGAACACTGAAGCTTTCTTT
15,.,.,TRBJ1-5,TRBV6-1,CASSDEGGGNPPQHF,TGTGCCAGCAGTGATGAGGGGGGAGGGAATCCGCCCCAGCATTTT
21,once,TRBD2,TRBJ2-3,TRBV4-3,CASSQGSRGLAGELASDTQYF,TGCGCCAGCAGCCAAGGCTCCAGGGGACTAGCGGGAGAACTGGCATCAGATACGCAGTATTTT
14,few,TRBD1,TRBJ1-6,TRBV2,CASRGQGLDSPLHF,TGTGCCAGCAGAGGACAGGGGCTGGATTCACCCCTCCACTTT
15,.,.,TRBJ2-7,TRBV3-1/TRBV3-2,CASSQTGWGAYEQYF,TGTGCCAGCAGCCAAACAGGGTGGGGGGCCTACGAGCAGTACTTC
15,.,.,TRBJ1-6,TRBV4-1,CASSLRVWDNSPLHF,TGCGCCAGCAGCCTTAGGGTATGGGATAATTCACCCCTCCACTTT
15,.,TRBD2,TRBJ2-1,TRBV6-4,CASSGEGGPMHEQFF,TGTGCCAGCAGTGGTGAGGGAGGGCCTATGCATGAGCAGTTCTTC
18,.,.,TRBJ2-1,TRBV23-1,CASSHVDLPGPGKNEQFF,TGCGCCAGCAGTCACGTCGACTTGCCGGGGCCCGGGAAGAATGAGCAGTTCTTC
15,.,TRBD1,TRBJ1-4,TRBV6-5,CASTGGGTGNEKLFF,TGTGCCAGCACCGGAGGTGGGACAGGCAATGAAAAACTGTTTTTT
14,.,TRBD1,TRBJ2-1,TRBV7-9,CASSPGQGVNEQFF,TGTGCCAGCAGCCCGGGACAGGGAGTAAATGAGCAGTTCTTC
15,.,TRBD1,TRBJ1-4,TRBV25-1,CASSEPGQGGEKLFF,TGTGCCAGCAGTGAGCCGGGACAGGGCGGAGAAAAACTGTTTTTT
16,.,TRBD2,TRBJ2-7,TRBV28,CASSSLSSGSSYEQYF,TGTGCCAGCAGTTCCTTATCTAGCGGGAGTTCCTACGAGCAGTACTTC
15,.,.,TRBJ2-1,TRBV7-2,CASSLARGNYNEQFF,TGTGCCAGCAGCTTAGCGCGTGGGAACTACAATGAGCAGTTCTTC
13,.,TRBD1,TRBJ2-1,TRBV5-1,CASGTGGTNEQFF,TGCGCCAGCGGGACAGGGGGCACGAATGAGCAGTTCTTC
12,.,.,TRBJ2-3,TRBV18,CASSPNTDTQYF,TGTGCCAGCTCACCTAACACAGATACGCAGTATTTT
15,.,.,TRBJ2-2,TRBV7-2,CASSLGSGITGELFF,TGTGCCAGCAGCTTAGGGTCAGGGATCACCGGGGAGCTGTTTTTT
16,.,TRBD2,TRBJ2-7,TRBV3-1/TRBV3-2,CASSRTSGSGRDEQYF,TGTGCCAGCAGCCGGACTAGCGGGAGTGGGAGGGACGAGCAGTACTTC
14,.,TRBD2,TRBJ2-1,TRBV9,CASSVGLADNEQFF,TGTGCCAGCAGCGTCGGCCTAGCGGATAATGAGCAGTTCTTC
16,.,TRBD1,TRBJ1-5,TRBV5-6,CASSLSGQGFGQPQHF,TGTGCCAGCAGCTTGTCCGGACAGGGGTTTGGTCAGCCCCAGCATTTT
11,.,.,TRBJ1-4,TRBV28,CAGGGNEKLFF,TGTGCCGGTGGGGGGAATGAAAAACTGTTTTTT
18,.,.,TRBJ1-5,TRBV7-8,CASSLGSNRAYSNQPQHF,TGTGCCAGCAGCTTAGGTTCAAACAGGGCATATAGCAATCAGCCCCAGCATTTT
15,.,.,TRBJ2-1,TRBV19,CASSIGQAYGGEQFF,TGTGCCAGTAGTATAGGCCAGGCGTACGGGGGTGAGCAGTTCTTC
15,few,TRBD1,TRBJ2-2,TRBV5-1,CASSPRTGTNGELFF,TGCGCCAGCAGCCCCCGGACAGGGACAAACGGGGAGCTGTTTTTT
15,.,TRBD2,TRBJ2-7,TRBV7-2,CASSLQASGDYEQYF,TGTGCCAGCAGCTTACAGGCTAGCGGGGACTACGAGCAGTACTTC
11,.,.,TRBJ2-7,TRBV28,CASRGGYEQYF,TGTGCCAGCAGAGGGGGGTACGAGCAGTACTTC
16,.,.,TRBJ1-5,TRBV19,CASSLGSSLGYQPQHF,TGTGCCAGTAGTCTAGGAAGCTCCCTGGGCTATCAGCCCCAGCATTTT
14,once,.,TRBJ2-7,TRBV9,CASTRDLKTYEQYF,TGTGCCAGCACCCGGGACCTGAAGACCTACGAGCAGTACTTC
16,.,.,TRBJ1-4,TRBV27,CASSLSRTVPSEKLFF,TGTGCCAGCAGTCTCTCCCGGACAGTCCCCAGCGAAAAACTGTTTTTT
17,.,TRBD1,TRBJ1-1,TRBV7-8,CASSLGPQTGAGTEAFF,TGTGCCAGCAGCTTAGGTCCCCAAACAGGGGCGGGCACTGAAGCTTTCTTT
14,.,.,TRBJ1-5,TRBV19,CATPPRDSNGPQHF,TGTGCCACCCCGCCCCGAGACAGTAATGGGCCCCAGCATTTT
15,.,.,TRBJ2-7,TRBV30,CAWSLYGTGESEQYF,TGTGCCTGGAGTTTATACGGGACGGGGGAAAGCGAGCAGTACTTC
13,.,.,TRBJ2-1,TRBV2,CASSAGAYNEQFF,TGTGCCAGCAGTGCAGGAGCTTACAATGAGCAGTTCTTC
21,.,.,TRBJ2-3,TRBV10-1,CASSELGDRGSSGKSTDTQYF,TGCGCCAGCAGTGAACTCGGTGACAGGGGATCCAGCGGGAAAAGCACAGATACGCAGTATTTT
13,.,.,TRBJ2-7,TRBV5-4,CASSPRSSYEQYF,TGTGCCAGCAGCCCGAGGAGCTCCTACGAGCAGTACTTC
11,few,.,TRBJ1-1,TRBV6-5,CASRGTTEAFF,TGTGCCAGCAGGGGTACGACTGAAGCTTTCTTT
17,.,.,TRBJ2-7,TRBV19,CASSISGGTSFSYEQYF,TGTGCCAGTAGTATTAGTGGCGGCACTTCCTTCTCCTACGAGCAGTACTTC
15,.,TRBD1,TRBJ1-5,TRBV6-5,CASRTIQGVNQPQHF,TGTGCCAGCAGAACCATACAGGGGGTCAATCAGCCCCAGCATTTT
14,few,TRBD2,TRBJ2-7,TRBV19,CASSMGRLAGEQYF,TGTGCCAGTAGTATGGGACGTCTAGCGGGCGAGCAGTACTTC
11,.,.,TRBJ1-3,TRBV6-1,CASSEVTRRTF,TGTGCCAGCAGTGAAGTAACCAGGCGGACTTTT
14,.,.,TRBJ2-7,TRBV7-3,CASSLTAASYEQYF,TGTGCCAGCAGCTTAACAGCGGCCTCCTACGAGCAGTACTTC
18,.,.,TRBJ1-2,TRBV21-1,CASSKTKRSAGGVYGYTF,TGTGCCAGCAGCAAAACTAAACGATCGGCAGGGGGCGTCTATGGCTACACCTTC
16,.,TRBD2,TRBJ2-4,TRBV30,CAWSPFKRGAKNIQYF,TGTGCCTGGAGTCCTTTTAAGCGGGGAGCCAAAAACATTCAGTACTTC
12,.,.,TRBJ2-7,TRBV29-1,CSVEGEGYEQYF,TGCAGCGTTGAAGGGGAAGGTTACGAGCAGTACTTC
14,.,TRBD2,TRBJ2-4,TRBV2,CASSSWTSWDIQYF,TGTGCCAGCAGTTCTTGGACTAGCTGGGACATTCAGTACTTC
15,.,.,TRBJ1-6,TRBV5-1,CASSLESGRGSPLHF,TGCGCCAGCAGCTTGGAGTCAGGGAGGGGTTCACCCCTCCACTTT
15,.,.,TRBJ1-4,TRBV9,CASSVGAGGNEKLFF,TGTGCCAGCAGCGTAGGGGCGGGGGGAAATGAAAAACTGTTTTTT
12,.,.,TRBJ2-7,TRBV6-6,CASSSGHYEQYF,TGTGCCAGCAGTTCGGGACACTACGAGCAGTACTTC
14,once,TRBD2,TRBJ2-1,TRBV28,CASMSGRLYNEQFF,TGTGCCAGCATGAGCGGGAGGTTGTACAATGAGCAGTTCTTC
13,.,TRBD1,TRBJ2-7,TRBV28,CASLRTGINEQYF,TGTGCCAGCCTCCGGACAGGGATCAACGAGCAGTACTTC
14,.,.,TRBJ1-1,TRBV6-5,CASSLLGRGTEAFF,TGTGCCAGCAGTCTCCTCGGCAGGGGCACTGAAGCTTTCTTT
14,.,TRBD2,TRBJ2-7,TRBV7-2,CASSLSGIVNEQYF,TGTGCCAGCAGCTTAAGCGGGATAGTCAACGAGCAGTACTTC
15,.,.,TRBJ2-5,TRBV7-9,CASSGLTAQGETQYF,TGTGCCAGCAGCGGCCTGACAGCTCAGGGGGAGACCCAGTACTTC
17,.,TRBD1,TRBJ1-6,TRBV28,CASSSRIGQGANSPLHF,TGTGCCAGCAGTTCGCGAATAGGACAGGGGGCTAACTCACCCCTCCACTTT
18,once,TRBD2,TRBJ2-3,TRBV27,CASSPIEGPSGSSDTQYF,TGTGCCAGCAGTCCAATCGAGGGGCCTAGCGGGAGTTCAGATACGCAGTATTTT
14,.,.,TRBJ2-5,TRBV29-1,CSVGMGQGQETQYF,TGCAGCGTTGGTATGGGGCAGGGACAAGAGACCCAGTACTTC